This is a list of T cell receptor beta chains from one sample in a study of cytomegalovirus exposure and HLA in healthy donors. Libraries were prepared by immunoSEQ multiplex PCR; TCRdb keeps only in-frame clonotypes and omits some of them. The sample includes about 130,000 clones, over 75% of them seen just once. Sequencing input: PBMCs. The receptors originated from a woman aged 40-49 years in good health and CMV-seropositive. CDR3s include the opening cysteine and the closing phenylalanine or tryptophan. D genes are given only for firm matches. Clone size, where shown, is once, few, many, or a class for clones that have expanded.

NA	TRBV10-3	TRBJ1-2	NA	TGTGCCATCAGTGACGGTGGGAGCTATGGCTACACCTTC	CAISDGGSYGYTF
NA	TRBV19	TRBJ2-3	NA	TGTGCCAGTAGTATAAGGGACAACGCAGATACGCAGTATTTT	CASSIRDNADTQYF
NA	TRBV27	TRBJ2-3	NA	TGTGCCAGCAGTTTAACCACAGCAGATACGCAGTATTTT	CASSLTTADTQYF
NA	TRBV6-1	TRBJ1-3	medium-sized	TGTGCCAGCCAAACGCGAGGGAACACCATATATTTT	CASQTRGNTIYF
NA	TRBV29-1	TRBJ1-2	NA	TGCAGCGCCTCGGTCGGTCAGGGCGTTGATCCCTATGGCTACACCTTC	CSASVGQGVDPYGYTF
NA	TRBV5-1	TRBJ1-1	NA	TGCGCCAGCAGCTTGGCGGGGGGGAACACTGAAGCTTTCTTT	CASSLAGGNTEAFF
NA	TRBV19	TRBJ2-4	NA	TGTGCCAGTAGCACACCCCGTGATCTAGCCAAAAACATTCAGTACTTC	CASSTPRDLAKNIQYF
TRBD1	TRBV19	TRBJ1-5	NA	TGTGCCAGTAGTGCTGGGACAGGCAACATGGGGCCCCAGCATTTT	CASSAGTGNMGPQHF
NA	TRBV9	TRBJ1-1	NA	TGTGCCAGCAGCGCCAGACCAGGGGAATACGAGGGCACTGAAGCTTTCTTT	CASSARPGEYEGTEAFF
NA	TRBV4-2	TRBJ2-7	NA	TGTGCCAGCAGCGCTTCCCGCAACTACGAGCAGTACTTC	CASSASRNYEQYF
TRBD2	TRBV11-2	TRBJ2-7	NA	TGTGCCAGCAGCTCCTCTAGCGGCCTATCCTTGTTATACGAGCAGTACTTC	CASSSSSGLSLLYEQYF
NA	TRBV2	TRBJ2-7	NA	TGTGCCAGCAGTGCGGGGTTAGGCTACGAGCAGTACTTC	CASSAGLGYEQYF
NA	TRBV6-6	TRBJ2-5	NA	TGTGCCAGCAGCCGGACTGAGCCGTACCAAGAGACCCAGTACTTC	CASSRTEPYQETQYF
TRBD1	TRBV9	TRBJ1-2	NA	TGTGCCAGCAGCGCCTTACCCGGGACAGGGGGAAACTATGGCTACACCTTC	CASSALPGTGGNYGYTF
NA	TRBV19	TRBJ1-6	few	TGTGCCAGTAGTATAGATTCGGTGTATAATTCACCCCTCCACTTT	CASSIDSVYNSPLHF
NA	TRBV4-2	TRBJ1-2	NA	TGTGCCAGCAGCCCCGGGCTGAGCGGCGGCTACACCTTC	CASSPGLSGGYTF
NA	TRBV4-1	TRBJ2-3	NA	TGCGCCAGCAGCCAAGGGGAGCATACGCAGTATTTT	CASSQGEHTQYF
TRBD2	TRBV19	TRBJ2-2	NA	TGTGCCAGTAGTAAGGGGGCTTTAGCGGGAGCGAACACCGGGGAGCTGTTTTTT	CASSKGALAGANTGELFF
TRBD2	TRBV6-1	TRBJ2-7	NA	TGTGCCAGCAGTGGCCCATCGGGAGGTTCCTACGAGCAGTACTTC	CASSGPSGGSYEQYF
NA	TRBV28	TRBJ1-2	NA	TGTGCCAGCAGCCCTTCCGGGATCTATGGCTACACCTTC	CASSPSGIYGYTF
TRBD1	TRBV28	TRBJ2-7	NA	TGTGCCAGCAGCCGGGACAGGCTGTTGTCCTACGAGCAGTACTTC	CASSRDRLLSYEQYF
NA	TRBV9	TRBJ2-7	once	TGTGCCAGCAGCACCGACTACTCCTACGAGCAGTACTTC	CASSTDYSYEQYF
NA	TRBV28	TRBJ1-2	few	TGTGCCAGCAGTTTGGGGACAATAAATAGTAGGGGCTACACCTTC	CASSLGTINSRGYTF
TRBD2	TRBV20-1	TRBJ2-1	few	TGCAGTGCTAGGAGGGCTAGCGGGGGGTTCTTC	CSARRASGGFF
NA	TRBV2	TRBJ2-7	NA	TGTGCCAGCAGTCCCAACTACGAGCAGTACTTC	CASSPNYEQYF